This TCR beta chain was identified during a study of control samples from healthy donors and cancer patients. This CDR3 is 15 amino acids long. Germline V gene lookup returns CDR1 MNHEY and CDR2 SVGAGI. V gave up 0 bases and J gave up 3 bases; unmatched junction bases: 5. Clones were sequenced by immunoSEQ multiplex PCR, and TCRdb holds only the in-frame ones, with some missing. The table has roughly 190,000 clones, about 89% seen once; the top ten hold less than 2%. The chain has TRBV6-5 and TRBJ2-7; 7 nucleotides line up with TRBD2. The sequenced sample was blood. This receptor was taken from a man aged 25-45 years in good health. This CDR3 is CASSYSGRGNYEQYF. The CDR3 DNA follows: TGTGCCAGCAGTTACTCGGGGAGGGGTAACTACGAGCAGTACTTC.